A single sample gave rise to the 2 T cell receptor beta chains below, sequenced in a study of blood T cell repertoires in COVID-19. Sequencing used immunoSEQ multiplex PCR; TCRdb keeps in-frame clones, though not all of them. The table lists 130,000 to 150,000 clones, about four fifths of them singletons. Specimen: peripheral blood. Receptors were obtained from a human donor in a cohort sampled during active COVID-19.

This clone showed up just once. V is TRBV30 and J is TRBJ2-1; TRBD2 agrees at 10 bases. The CDR3 is 17 amino acids. V trimming: 2 bases; J trimming: 5 bases; junction bases outside the gene matches: 12. Germline CDR1 is GTSNPN and CDR2 is SVGIG (reference sequence). CDR3 sequence reads: CAWSLKASGSSHNEQFF. Written as DNA, the CDR3 is TGTGCCTGGAGTCTTAAGGCTAGCGGGAGTAGCCACAATGAGCAGTTCTTC. Complete variable domain (other parts from reference TRBV30 and TRBJ2-1): SQTIHQWPATLVQPVGSPLSLECTVEGTSNPNLYWYRQAAGRGLQLLFYSVGIGQISSEVPQNLSASRPQDRQFILSSKKLLLSDSGFYLCAWSLKASGSSHNEQFFGPGTRLTVL.

The chain combines TRBV2 with TRBJ2-7, with D tentatively TRBD2 (7 bases). The CDR3 covers 15 residues. CDR1 and CDR2 from the germline V gene are SNHLY and FYNNEI. Trimming cost V 6 bases and J 3 bases, with 18 bases left between them. The CDR3 loop is CASRGLGGPNYEQYF. The CDR3 DNA sequence: TGTGCCAGCAGGGGCCTCGGGGGGCCCAACTACGAGCAGTACTTC.